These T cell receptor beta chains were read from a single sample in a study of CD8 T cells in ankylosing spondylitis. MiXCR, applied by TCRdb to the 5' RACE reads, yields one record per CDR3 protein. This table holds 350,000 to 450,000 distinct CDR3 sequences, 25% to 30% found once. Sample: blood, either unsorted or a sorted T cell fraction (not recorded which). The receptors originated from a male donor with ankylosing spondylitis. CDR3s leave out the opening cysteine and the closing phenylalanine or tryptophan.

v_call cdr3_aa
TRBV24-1 ATSDPGTRGSDTQY
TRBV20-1 SASWVASGSGTQY
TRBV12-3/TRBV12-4 ASSLAGSGRAYNEQF
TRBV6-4 ASTNESLGRWDGEQY
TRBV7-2 ASSQGGPKQY
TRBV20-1 SAIPLGKGEQETQY
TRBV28 ASSPGTGVIEQF
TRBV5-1 ASSLVAGGVGDTQY
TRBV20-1 SAGGKGLRGNTIY
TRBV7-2 ASSRGRERETQY
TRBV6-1 ASSTDRGTNQPQH
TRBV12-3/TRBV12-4 ASSRMTVFTEAF
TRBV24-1 ATSGRLGNEQF
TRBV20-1 SAPGGALNEQF
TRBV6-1 ASSRPGLAAYEQY
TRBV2 ASSGDNNEQF
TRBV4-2 ASSQATVAEAPYNEQF
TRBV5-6 ASSLIGRGAYNEQF
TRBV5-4 ASSGRITDTRY
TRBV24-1 ATSDSAGADGEAF
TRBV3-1 ASSPQEGEQF
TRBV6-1 ATHIEVNTEAF
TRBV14 ASSRYTGGKGYT
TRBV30 AWREGRYNEQF
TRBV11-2 ASSFGRGQTGGYT
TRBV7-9 ASSSPGGANTEAF
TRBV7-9 ASSRLGYT
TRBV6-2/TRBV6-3 ASRPGLGPDTQY
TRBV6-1 ASILGRTEAF
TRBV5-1 ASSFGPTREEGETQY
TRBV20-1 SASLDRGTLGTDTQY
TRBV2 ASSLREWEQF
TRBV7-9 ASSLMGWEKQY
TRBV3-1 ASSHLAGQETQY
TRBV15 ATSPRTSSHEQF
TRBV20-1 SARGGTDEQF
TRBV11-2 ASSLDGPNYNEQF
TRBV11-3 ASSLGGDQWEQF
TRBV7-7 ASSLDFLAALTGELF
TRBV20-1 SAGTGIDQPQH
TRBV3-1 ASSQSARPEAF
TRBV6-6 ASTLLENTEAF
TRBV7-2 ASSQAGADTQY
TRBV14 ASSQAGTGYNEQF
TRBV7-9 ASNPQGAENNEQF
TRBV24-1 ATSDPPVKGANVLT
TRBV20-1 SARDSSRETQY
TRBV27 ASSFVVFGQGGELF
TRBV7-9 ASTLAGRTSDNEQF
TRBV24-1 AACDFSGRAPSRGSYNEQF
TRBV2 ASSEAGRDYNEQF
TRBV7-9 APDGPGGELF
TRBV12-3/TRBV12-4 ASRKFSMMNTEAF
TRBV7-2 AISTRGMSTDTQY
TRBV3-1 ASSHHRTGRSGELF
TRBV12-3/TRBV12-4 ASSSSGRGADTQY
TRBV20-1 SARVLDNQPQH
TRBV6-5 ASSYNQAKNIQY
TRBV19 ASSIGRDYSNQPQH
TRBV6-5 ASSYNGRTTNEQF